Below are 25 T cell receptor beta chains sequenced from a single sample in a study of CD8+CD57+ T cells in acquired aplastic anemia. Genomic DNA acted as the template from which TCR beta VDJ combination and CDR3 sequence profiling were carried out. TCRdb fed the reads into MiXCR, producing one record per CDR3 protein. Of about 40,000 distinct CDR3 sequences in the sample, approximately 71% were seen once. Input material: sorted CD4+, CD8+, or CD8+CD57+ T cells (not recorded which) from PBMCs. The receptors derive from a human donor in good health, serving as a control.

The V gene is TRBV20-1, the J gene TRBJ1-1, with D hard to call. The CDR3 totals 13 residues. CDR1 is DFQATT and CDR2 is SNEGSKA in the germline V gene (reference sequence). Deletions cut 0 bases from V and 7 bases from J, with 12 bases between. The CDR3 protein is CSAREQFEVEAFF. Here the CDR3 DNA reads TGCAGTGCTAGAGAACAATTTGAGGTTGAAGCTTTCTTT.

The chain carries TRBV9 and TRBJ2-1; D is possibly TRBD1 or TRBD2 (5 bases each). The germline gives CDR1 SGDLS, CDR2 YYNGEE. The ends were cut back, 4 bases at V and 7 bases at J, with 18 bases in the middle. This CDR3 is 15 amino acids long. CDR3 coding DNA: TGTGCCAGCAGCCCCGGGACCGTGGTAGTAAATGAGCAGTTCTTC. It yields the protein CASSPGTVVVNEQFF.

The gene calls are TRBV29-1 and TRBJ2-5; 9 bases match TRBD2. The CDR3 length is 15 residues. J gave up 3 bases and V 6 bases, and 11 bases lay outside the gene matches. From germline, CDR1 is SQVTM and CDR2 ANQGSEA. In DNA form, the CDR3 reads TGCAGCGTGAGTCGGACTAGCGACATGGAAGAGACCCAGTACTTC. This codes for CSVSRTSDMEETQYF.

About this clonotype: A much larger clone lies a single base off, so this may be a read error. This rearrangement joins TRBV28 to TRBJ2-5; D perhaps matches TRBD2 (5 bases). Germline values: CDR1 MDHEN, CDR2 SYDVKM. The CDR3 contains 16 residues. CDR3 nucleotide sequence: TGTGCCAACAGTCCACTCGGAGAGGGCGACCAAGAGACCCAGTACTTC. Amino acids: CANSPLGEGDQETQYF.

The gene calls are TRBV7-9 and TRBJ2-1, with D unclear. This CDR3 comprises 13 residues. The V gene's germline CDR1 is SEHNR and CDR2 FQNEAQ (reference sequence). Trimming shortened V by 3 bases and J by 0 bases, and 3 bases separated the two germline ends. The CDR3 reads CASSFYSYNEQFF. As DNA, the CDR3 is TGTGCCAGCAGCTTCTACTCCTACAATGAGCAGTTCTTC.

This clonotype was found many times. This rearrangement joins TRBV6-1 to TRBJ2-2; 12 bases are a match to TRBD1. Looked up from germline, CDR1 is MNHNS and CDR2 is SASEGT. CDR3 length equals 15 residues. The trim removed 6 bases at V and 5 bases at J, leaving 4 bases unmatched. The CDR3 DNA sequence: TGTGCCAGCAGATGGGACAGGGGGCGGACCGGGGAGCTGTTTTTT. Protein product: CASRWDRGRTGELFF.

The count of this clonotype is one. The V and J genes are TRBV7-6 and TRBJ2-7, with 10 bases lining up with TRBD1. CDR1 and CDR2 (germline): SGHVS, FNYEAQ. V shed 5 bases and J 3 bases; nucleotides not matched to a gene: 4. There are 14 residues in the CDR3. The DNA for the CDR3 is TGTGCCAGCAGCCCCAGGACAGGGGGCTACGAGCAGTACTTC. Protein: CASSPRTGGYEQYF. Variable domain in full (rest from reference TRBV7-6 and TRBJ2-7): GAGVSQSPRYKVTKRGQDVALRCDPISGHVSLYWYRQALGQGPEFLTYFNYEAQQDKSGLPNDRFSAERPEGSISTLTIQRTEQRDSAMYRCASSPRTGGYEQYFGPGTRLTVT.

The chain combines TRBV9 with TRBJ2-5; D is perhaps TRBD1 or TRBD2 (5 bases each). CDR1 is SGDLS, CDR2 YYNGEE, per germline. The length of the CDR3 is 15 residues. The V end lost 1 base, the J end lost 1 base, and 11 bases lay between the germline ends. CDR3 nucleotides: TGTGCCAGCAGCGTAAATCAGGGACGCCAAGAGACCCAGTACTTC. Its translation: CASSVNQGRQETQYF.

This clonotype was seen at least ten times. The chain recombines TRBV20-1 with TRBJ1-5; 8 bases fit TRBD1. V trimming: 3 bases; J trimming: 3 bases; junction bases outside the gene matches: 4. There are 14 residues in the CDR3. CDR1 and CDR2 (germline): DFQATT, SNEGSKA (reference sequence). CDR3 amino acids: CSASQGALNQPQHF. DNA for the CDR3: TGCAGTGCTAGCCAGGGGGCCCTCAATCAGCCCCAGCATTTT.

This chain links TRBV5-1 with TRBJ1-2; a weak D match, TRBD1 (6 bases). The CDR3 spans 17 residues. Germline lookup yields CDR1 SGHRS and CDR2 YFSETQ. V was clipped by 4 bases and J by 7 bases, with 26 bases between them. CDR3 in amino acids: CASSQEPKQGRFSGYTF. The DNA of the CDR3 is TGCGCCAGCAGCCAAGAACCTAAACAGGGAAGGTTTAGTGGCTACACCTTC.

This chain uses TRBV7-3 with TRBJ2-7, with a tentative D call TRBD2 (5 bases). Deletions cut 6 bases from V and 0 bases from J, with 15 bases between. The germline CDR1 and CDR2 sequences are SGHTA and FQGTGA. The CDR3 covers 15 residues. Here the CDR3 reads CASSLDHTSSYEQYF. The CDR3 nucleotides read TGTGCCAGCAGTTTGGACCATACTAGCTCCTACGAGCAGTACTTC. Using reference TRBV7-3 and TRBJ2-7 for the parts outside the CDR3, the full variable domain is GAGVSQTPSNKVTEKGKYVELRCDPISGHTALYWYRQSLGQGPEFLIYFQGTGAADDSGLPNDRFFAVRPEGSVSTLKIQRTERGDSAVYLCASSLDHTSSYEQYFGPGTRLTVT.

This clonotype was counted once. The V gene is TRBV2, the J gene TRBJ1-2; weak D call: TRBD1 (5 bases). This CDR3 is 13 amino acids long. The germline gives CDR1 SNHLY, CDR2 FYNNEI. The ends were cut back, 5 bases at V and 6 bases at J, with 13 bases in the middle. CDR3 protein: CASSSDITDGYTF. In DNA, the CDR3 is TGTGCCAGCAGTTCGGACATAACGGATGGCTACACCTTC.

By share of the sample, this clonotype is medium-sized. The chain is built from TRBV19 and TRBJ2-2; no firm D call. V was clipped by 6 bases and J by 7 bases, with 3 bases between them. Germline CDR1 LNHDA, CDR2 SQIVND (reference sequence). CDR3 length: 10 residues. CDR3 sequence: CASRGGELFF. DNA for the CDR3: TGTGCCAGTAGGGGCGGGGAGCTGTTTTTT.

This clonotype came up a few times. CDR3 in amino acids: CAISESLAPNYGYTF. DNA for the CDR3: TGTGCCATCAGTGAGTCACTGGCGCCGAACTATGGCTACACCTTC. This chain links TRBV10-3 with TRBJ1-2; D uncertain. The V gene's germline CDR1 is ENHRY and CDR2 SYGVKD. This CDR3 has 15 amino acids. Trimming removed 0 bases from V and 2 bases from J, with 10 bases in between.

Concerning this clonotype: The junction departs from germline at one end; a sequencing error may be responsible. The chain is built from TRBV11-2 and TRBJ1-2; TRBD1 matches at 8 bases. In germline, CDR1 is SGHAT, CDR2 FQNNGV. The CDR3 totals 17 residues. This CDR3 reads CASSLEGQGGTNHGYTF. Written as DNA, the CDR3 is TGTGCCAGCAGCTTAGAAGGACAGGGTGGGACTAACCATGGCTACACCTTC.

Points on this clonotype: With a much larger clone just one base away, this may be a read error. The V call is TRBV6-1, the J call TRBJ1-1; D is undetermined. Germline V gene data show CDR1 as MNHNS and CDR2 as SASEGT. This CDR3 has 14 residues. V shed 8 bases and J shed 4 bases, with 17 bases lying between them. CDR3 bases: TGTGCCAGCCGGAAAGCAGTAGTATTCACTGAAGCTTTCTTT. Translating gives CASRKAVVFTEAFF.

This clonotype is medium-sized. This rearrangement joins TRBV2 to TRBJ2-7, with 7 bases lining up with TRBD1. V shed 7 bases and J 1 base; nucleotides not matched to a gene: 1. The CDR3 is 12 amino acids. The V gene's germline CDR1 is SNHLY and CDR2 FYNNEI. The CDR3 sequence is CASKGQSYEQYF. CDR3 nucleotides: TGTGCCAGCAAGGGACAGTCCTACGAGCAGTACTTC.

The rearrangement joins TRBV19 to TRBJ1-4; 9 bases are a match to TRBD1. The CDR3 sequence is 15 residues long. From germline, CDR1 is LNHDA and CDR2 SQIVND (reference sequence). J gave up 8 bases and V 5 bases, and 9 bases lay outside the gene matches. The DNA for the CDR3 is TGTGCCAGTAGTCCCACCGGGACAGGGATCGAAAAACTGTTTTTT. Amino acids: CASSPTGTGIEKLFF.

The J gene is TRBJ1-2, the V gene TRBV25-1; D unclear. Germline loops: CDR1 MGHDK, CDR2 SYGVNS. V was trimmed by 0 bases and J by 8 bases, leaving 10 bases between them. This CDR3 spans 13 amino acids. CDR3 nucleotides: TGTGCCAGCAGTGAATATTTATCGGGCGGCTACACCTTC. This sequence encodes CASSEYLSGGYTF.

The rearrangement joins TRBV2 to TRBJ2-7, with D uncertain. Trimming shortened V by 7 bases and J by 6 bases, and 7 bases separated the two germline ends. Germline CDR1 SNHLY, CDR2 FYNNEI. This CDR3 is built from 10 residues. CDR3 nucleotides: TGTGCCAGCACGGCTCTCGAGCAGTACTTC. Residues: CASTALEQYF.

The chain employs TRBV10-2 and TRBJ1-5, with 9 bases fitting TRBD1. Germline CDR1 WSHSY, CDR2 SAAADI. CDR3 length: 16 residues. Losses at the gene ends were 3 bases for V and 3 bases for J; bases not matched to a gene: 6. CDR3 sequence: CASSDRDRANNQPQHF. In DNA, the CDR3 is TGCGCCAGCAGTGACCGGGACAGGGCTAACAATCAGCCCCAGCATTTT.

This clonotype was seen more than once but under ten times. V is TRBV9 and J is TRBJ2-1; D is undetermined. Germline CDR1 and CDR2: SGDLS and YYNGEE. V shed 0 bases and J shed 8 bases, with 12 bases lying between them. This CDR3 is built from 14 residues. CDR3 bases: TGTGCCAGCAGCGTAGAATCGAGCGCGGATGAGCAGTTCTTC. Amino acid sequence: CASSVESSADEQFF.

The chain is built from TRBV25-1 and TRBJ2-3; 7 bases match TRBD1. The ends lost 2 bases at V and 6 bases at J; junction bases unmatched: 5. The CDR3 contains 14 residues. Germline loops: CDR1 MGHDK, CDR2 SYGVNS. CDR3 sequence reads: CASSEEGARDTQYF. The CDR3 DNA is TGTGCCAGCAGTGAAGAGGGGGCGCGGGATACGCAGTATTTT.

The CDR3 sequence: CASTDDRGNYGYTF. In nucleotides, the CDR3 is TGTGCCAGCACCGATGACAGGGGCAACTATGGCTACACCTTC. V is TRBV2 and J is TRBJ1-2; 8 bases are shared with TRBD1. The CDR3 totals 14 residues. CDR1 is SNHLY, CDR2 FYNNEI, per germline. Trimming took 7 bases from V and 2 from J; bases not matched to a gene: 6.

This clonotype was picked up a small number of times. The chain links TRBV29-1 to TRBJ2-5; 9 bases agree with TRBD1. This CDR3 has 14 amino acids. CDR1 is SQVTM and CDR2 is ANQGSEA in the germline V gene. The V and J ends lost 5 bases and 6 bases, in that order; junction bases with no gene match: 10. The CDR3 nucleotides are TGCAGCGTTACGAACTTGGACAGGGGAAAGACCCAGTACTTC. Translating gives CSVTNLDRGKTQYF.